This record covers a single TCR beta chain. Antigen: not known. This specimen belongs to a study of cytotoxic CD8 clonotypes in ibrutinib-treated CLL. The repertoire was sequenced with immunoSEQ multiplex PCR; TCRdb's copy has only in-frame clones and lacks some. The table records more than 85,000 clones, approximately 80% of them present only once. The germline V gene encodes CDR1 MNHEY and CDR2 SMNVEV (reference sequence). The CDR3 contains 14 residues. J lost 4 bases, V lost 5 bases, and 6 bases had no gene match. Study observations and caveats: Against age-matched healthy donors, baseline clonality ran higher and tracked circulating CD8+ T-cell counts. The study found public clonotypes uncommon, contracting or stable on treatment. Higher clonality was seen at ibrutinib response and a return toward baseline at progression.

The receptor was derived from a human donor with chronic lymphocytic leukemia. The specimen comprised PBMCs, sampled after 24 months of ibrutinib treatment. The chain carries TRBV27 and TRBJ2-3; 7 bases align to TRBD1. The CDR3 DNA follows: TGTGCCAGCAGTCTCCGACAGGGATCAGATACGCAGTATTTT. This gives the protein CASSLRQGSDTQYF.